This T cell receptor beta chain appears in the sequencing data of a study of T-cell reconstitution after alpha-beta-depleted transplantation in children. Germline CDR1 is SGHRS and CDR2 is YFSETQ. The J segment lost 2 bases and the V segment lost 4 bases, leaving 9 bases of the junction unmatched. The length of the CDR3 is 17 residues. Unique molecular identifiers tagged the TCRbeta library. TCRdb re-called the PCR reads with MiXCR, one entry per CDR3 protein. The sample includes about 640,000 distinct CDR3 sequences, 10% to 15% seen only once; the top ten take 2% to 2.5%. The origin of this receptor is a male patient between 10 and 17 years old who had a stem cell transplant for acute myeloid leukemia, so the T cells may come from the graft donor. The J gene is TRBJ2-5, the V gene TRBV5-1, with 12 bases lining up with TRBD2. This material consisted of PBMCs, mostly from graft donor cells, taken 360 days after TCRalphabeta/CD19-depleted stem cell transplant. The CDR3 sequence is CASSPSGLAGRQETQYF. In nucleotides, the CDR3 is TGCGCCAGCAGCCCCTCCGGACTAGCGGGAAGACAAGAGACCCAGTACTTC.